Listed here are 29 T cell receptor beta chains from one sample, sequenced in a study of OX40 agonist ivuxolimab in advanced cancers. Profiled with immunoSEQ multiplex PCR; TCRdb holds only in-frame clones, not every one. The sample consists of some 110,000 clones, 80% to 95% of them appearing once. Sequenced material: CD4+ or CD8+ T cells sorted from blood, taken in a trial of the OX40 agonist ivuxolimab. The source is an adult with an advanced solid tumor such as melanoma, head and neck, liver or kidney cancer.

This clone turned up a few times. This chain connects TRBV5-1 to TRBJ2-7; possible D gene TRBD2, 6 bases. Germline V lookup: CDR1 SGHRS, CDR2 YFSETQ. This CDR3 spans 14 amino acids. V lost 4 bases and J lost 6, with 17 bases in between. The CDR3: CASSLAWSSGEQYF. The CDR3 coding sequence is TGCGCCAGCAGCCTTGCTTGGAGTAGCGGCGAGCAGTACTTC.

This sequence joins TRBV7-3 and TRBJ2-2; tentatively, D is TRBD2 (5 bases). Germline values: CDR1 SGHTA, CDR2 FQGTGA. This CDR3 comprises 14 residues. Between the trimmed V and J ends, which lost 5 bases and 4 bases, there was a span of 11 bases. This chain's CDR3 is CASSPSAGTGELFF. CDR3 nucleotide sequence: TGTGCCAGCAGCCCCTCCGCGGGCACCGGGGAGCTGTTTTTT.

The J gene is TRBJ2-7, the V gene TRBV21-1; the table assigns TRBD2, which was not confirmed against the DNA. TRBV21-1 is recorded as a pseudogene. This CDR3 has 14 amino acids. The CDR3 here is CASRLGGCSYEQYF. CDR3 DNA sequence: TGTGCCAGCAGATTAGGAGGCTGTTCCTACGAGCAGTACTTC.

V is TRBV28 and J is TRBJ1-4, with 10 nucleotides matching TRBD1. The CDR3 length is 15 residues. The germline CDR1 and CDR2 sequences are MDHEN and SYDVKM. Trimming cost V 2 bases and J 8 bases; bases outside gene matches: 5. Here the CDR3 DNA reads TGTGCCAGCAGTTTACCGGGACAGGGGTTGGAAAAACTGTTTTTT. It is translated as CASSLPGQGLEKLFF.

The CDR3 bases are TGTGCCAGCAGTCCCCTCCCATGGGGGGGGCGGAACACCATATATTTT. Protein product: CASSPLPWGGRNTIYF. The chain recombines TRBV28 with TRBJ1-3; possible D gene TRBD1, 6 bases. V shed 5 bases and J shed 7 bases, with 21 bases lying between them. The germline V gene has CDR1 MDHEN and CDR2 SYDVKM. This CDR3 is 16 amino acids long.

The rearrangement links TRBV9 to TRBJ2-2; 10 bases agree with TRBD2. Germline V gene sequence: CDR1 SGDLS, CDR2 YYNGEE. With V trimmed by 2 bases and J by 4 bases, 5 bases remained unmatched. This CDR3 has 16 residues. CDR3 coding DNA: TGTGCCAGCAGCGTGACTAGCGGGCTCGTCACCGGGGAGCTGTTTTTT. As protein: CASSVTSGLVTGELFF.

The CDR3: CASSVDRANEQFF. CDR3 coding DNA: TGTGCCAGCAGCGTAGACAGGGCCAATGAGCAGTTCTTC. The chain combines TRBV9 with TRBJ2-1; D may be TRBD1 (6 bases). The CDR3 runs 13 residues. The V end was cut by 0 bases, the J end by 6 bases, with 7 bases between. Germline-derived CDR1 and CDR2 are SGDLS and YYNGEE.

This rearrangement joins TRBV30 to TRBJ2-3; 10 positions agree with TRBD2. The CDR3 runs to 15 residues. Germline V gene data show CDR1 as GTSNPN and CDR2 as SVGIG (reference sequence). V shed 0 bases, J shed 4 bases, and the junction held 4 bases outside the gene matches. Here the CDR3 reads CAWSVGAGGADTQYF. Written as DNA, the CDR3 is TGTGCCTGGAGTGTAGGAGCGGGAGGGGCAGATACGCAGTATTTT.

CDR3 amino acids: CASSLILAGDNEQFF. For the CDR3, the DNA is TGTGCCAGCAGCTTAATACTAGCGGGAGACAATGAGCAGTTCTTC. This chain joins TRBV7-8 and TRBJ2-1; TRBD2 matches at 11 bases. This CDR3 region has 15 residues. Germline trimming cut 2 bases from V and 5 bases from J; bases unmatched to any gene: 2. Germline lookup yields CDR1 SGHVS and CDR2 FQNEAQ.

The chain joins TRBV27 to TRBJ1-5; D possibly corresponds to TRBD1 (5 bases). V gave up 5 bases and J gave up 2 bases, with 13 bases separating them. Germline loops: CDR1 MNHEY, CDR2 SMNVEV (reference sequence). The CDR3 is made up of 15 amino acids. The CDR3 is CASSNQGDGNQPQHF. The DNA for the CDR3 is TGTGCCAGCAGTAACCAGGGTGATGGCAATCAGCCCCAGCATTTT.

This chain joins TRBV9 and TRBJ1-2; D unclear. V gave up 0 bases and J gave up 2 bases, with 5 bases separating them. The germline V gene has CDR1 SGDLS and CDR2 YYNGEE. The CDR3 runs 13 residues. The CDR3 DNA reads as TGTGCCAGCAGCGTAGACCAGAACTATGGCTACACCTTC. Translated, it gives CASSVDQNYGYTF.

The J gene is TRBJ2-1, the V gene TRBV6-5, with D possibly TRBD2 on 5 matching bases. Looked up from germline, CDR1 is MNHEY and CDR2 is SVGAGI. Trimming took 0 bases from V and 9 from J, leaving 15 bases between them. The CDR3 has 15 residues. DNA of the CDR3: TGTGCCAGCAGTTACTCGAACAAAGCGGATCTTGAGCAGTTCTTC. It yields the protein CASSYSNKADLEQFF.

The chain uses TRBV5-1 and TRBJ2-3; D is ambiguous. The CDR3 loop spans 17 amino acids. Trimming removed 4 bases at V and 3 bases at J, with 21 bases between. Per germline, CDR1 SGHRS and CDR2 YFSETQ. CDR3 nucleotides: TGCGCCAGCAGCCTTTCCCCTACTGCTCCTGGGACAGATACGCAGTATTTT. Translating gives CASSLSPTAPGTDTQYF.

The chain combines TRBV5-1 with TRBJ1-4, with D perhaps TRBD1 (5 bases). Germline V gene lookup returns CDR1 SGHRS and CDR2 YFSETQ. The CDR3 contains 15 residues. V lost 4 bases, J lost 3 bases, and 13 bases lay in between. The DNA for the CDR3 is TGCGCCAGCAGCCCGGGTGGGGCGTCTAATGAAAAACTGTTTTTT. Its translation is CASSPGGASNEKLFF.

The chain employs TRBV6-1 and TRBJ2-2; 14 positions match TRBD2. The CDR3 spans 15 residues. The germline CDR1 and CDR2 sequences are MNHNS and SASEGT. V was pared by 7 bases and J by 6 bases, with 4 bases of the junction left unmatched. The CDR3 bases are TGTGCCAGCACTTCGGGACTAGCGGGAGCCGGGGAGCTGTTTTTT. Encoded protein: CASTSGLAGAGELFF.

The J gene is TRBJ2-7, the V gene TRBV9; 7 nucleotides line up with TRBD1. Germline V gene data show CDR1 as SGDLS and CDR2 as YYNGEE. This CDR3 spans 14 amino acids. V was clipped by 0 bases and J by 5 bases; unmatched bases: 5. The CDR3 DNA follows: TGTGCCAGCAGCGTAGCGACAGGGCCCCACGAGCAGTACTTC. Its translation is CASSVATGPHEQYF.

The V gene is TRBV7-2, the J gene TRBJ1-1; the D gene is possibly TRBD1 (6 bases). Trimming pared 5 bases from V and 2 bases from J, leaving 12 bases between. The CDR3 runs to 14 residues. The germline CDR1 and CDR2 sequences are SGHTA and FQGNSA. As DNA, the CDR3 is TGTGCCAGCAGCCTACAGGGATCCAACACTGAAGCTTTCTTT. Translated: CASSLQGSNTEAFF.

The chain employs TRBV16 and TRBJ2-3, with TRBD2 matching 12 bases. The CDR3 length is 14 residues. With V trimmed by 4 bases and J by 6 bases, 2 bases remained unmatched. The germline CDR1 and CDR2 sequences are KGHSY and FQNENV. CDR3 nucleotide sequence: TGTGCCAGCAGCCGGACTAGCGGGATGGATACGCAGTATTTT. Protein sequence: CASSRTSGMDTQYF.

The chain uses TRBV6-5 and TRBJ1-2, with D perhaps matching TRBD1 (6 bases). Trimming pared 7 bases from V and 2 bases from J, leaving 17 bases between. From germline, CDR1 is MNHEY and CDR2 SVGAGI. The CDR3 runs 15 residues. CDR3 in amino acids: CASTKRRTGNYGYTF. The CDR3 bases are TGTGCCAGCACCAAAAGGCGTACAGGGAACTATGGCTACACCTTC.

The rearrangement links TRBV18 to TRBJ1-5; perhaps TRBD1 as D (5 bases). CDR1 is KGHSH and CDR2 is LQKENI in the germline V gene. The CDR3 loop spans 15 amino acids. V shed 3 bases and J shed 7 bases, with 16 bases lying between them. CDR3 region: CASSPDSMGGQPQHF. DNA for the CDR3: TGTGCCAGCTCACCTGACAGTATGGGTGGGCAGCCCCAGCATTTT.

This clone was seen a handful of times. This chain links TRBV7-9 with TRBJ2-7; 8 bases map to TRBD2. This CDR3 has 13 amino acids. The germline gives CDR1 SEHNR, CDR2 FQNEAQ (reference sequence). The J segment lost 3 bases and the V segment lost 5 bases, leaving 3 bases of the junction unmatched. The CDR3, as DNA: TGTGCCAGCAGCACCGGGACTAGCTACGAGCAGTACTTC. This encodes CASSTGTSYEQYF.

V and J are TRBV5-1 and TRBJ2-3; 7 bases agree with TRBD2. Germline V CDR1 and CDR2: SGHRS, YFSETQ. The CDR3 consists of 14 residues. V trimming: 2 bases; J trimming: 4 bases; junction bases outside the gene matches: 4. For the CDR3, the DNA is TGCGCCAGCAGCTTCGGACTAGAAGCAGATACGCAGTATTTT. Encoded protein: CASSFGLEADTQYF.

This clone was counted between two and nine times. In DNA form, the CDR3 reads TGTGCCAGCAGCTCCCCTTTGGGGGCAACCGGGGAGCTGTTTTTT. As protein: CASSSPLGATGELFF. This chain connects TRBV9 to TRBJ2-2, with D possibly being TRBD1 (6 bases). Looked up from germline, CDR1 is SGDLS and CDR2 is YYNGEE. V lost 4 bases and J lost 5, with 15 bases in between. This CDR3 is built from 15 residues.

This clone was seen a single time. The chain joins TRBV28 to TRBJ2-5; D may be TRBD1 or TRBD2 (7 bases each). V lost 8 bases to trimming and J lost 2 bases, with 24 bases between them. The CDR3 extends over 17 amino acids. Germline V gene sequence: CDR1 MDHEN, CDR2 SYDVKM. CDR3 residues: CASLQGGAASYQETQYF. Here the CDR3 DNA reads TGTGCCAGCCTCCAGGGGGGGGCGGCAAGCTATCAAGAGACCCAGTACTTC.

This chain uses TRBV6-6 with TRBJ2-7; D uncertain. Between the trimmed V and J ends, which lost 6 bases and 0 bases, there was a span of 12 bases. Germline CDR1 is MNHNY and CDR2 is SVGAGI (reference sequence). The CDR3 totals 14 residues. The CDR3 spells CASRAIQSSYEQYF. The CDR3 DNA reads TGTGCCAGCAGGGCCATACAGAGCTCCTACGAGCAGTACTTC.

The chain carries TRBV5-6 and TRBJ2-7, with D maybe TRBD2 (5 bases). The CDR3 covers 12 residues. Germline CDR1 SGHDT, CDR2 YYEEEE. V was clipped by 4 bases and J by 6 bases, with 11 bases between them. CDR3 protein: CASSPSSLEQYF. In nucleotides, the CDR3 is TGTGCCAGCAGCCCCTCTAGCCTCGAGCAGTACTTC.

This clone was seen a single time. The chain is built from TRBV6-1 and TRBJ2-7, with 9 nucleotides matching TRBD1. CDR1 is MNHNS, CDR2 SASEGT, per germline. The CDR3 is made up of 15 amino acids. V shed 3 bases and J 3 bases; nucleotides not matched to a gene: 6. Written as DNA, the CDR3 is TGTGCCAGCAGTGAGTCAACAGGGGGCTTCTACGAGCAGTACTTC. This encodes CASSESTGGFYEQYF.

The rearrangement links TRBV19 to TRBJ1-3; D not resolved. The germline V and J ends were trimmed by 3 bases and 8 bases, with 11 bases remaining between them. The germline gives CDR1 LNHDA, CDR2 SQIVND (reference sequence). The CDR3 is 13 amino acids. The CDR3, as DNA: TGTGCCAGTAGTATGACGGAGAGGTACACCATATATTTT. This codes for CASSMTERYTIYF.

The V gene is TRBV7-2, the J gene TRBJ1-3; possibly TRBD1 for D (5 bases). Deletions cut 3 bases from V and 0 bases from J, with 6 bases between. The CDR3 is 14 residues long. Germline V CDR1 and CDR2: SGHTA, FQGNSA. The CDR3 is CASSFQGSGNTIYF. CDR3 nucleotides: TGTGCCAGCAGCTTCCAGGGCTCTGGAAACACCATATATTTT.